This T cell receptor (beta chain) was identified during a study of T cells in tumors and immune-related adverse events. Produced via immunoSEQ multiplex PCR; TCRdb's table is partial and in-frame only. The profile shows tens of thousands of clones, approximately 90% of them singletons. The TCR sequence derives from a female donor with metastatic renal cell carcinoma. The material was lymph node tissue, obtained from a patient treated with anti-PD-1 therapy.

CDR3 region: CASSPSGGSSTDTQYF. CDR3 in DNA: TGTGCCAGCAGCCCCTCAGGGGGGTCAAGCACAGATACGCAGTATTTT. V usage is TRBV28 and J usage is TRBJ2-3, with D perhaps matching TRBD1 (7 bases). V lost 6 bases, J lost 0 bases, and 16 bases lay in between. The CDR3 spans 16 residues. Germline CDR1 reads MDHEN; CDR2 reads SYDVKM.